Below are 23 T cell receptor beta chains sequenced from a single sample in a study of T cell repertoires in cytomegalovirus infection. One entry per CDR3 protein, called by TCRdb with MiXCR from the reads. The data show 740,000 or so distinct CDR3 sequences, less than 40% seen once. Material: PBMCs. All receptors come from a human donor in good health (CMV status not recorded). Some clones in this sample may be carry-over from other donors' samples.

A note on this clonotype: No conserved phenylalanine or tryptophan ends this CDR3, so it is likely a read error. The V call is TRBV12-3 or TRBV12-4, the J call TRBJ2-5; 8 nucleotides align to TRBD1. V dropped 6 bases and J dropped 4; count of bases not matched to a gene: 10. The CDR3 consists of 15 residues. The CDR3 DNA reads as TGTGCCAGCAGCTCCCGAAGGACAGGGCGAGAGACCCAGTACTCC. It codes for CASSSRRTGRETQYS.

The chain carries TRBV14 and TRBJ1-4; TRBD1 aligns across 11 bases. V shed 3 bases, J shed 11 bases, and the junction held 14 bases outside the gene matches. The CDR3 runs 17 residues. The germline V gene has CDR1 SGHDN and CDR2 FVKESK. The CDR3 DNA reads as TGTGCCAGCAGCCAGCTCAGAGGACAGGGGGCGATTGACAAACTGTTTTTT. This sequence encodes CASSQLRGQGAIDKLFF.

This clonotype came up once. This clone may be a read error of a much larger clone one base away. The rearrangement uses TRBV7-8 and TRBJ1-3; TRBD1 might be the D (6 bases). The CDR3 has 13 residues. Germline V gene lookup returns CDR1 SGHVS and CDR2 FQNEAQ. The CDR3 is CASSLVGRDTICF. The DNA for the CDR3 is TGTGCCAGCAGCTTGGTCGGGAGGGACACCATATGTTTT.

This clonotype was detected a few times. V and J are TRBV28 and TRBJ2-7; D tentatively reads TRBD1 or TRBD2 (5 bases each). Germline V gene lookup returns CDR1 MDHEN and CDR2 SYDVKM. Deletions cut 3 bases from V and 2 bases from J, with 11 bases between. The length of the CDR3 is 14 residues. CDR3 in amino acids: CASSFWDGPYEQYF. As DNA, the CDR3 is TGTGCCAGCAGTTTTTGGGACGGTCCCTACGAGCAGTACTTC.

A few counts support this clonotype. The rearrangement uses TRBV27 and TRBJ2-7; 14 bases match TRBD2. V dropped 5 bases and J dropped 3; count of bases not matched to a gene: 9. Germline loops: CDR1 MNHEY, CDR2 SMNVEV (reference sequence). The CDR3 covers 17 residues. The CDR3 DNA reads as TGTGCCAGCAGTCCACGCGGGACTAGCGGGAGTTACTACGAGCAGTACTTC. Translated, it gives CASSPRGTSGSYYEQYF.

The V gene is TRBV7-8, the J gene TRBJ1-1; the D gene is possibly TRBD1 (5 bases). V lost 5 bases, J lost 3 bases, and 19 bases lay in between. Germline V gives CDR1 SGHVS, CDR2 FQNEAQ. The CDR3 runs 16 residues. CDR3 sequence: CASSLEWGVLDTEAFF. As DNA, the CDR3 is TGTGCCAGCAGCCTGGAATGGGGGGTGTTGGACACTGAAGCTTTCTTT.

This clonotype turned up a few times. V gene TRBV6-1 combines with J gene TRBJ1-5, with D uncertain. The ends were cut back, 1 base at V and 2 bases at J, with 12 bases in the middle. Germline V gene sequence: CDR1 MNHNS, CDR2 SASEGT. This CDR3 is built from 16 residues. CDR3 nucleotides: TGTGCCAGCAGTGAAGGAAGTGGGTATGGCAATCAGCCCCAGCATTTT. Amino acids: CASSEGSGYGNQPQHF.

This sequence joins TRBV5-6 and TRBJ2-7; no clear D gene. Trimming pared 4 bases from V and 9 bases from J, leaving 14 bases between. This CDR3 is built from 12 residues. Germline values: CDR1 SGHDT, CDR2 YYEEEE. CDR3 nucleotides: TGTGCCAGCAGCCAGGCTTCGTGGGTGCAGTACTTC. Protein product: CASSQASWVQYF.

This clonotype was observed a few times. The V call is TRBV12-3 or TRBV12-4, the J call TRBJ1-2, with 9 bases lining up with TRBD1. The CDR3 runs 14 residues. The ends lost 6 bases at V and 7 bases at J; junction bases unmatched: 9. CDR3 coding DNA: TGTGCCAGCAGCCAGGGACAGGGAATCTCTGGCTACACCTTC. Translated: CASSQGQGISGYTF.

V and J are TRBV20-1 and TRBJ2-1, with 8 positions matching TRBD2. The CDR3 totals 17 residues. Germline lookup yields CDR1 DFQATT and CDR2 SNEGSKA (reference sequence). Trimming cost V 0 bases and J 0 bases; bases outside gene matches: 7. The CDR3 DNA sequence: TGCAGTGCTAGAGATTTTAGCGGGACCCACTCCTACAATGAGCAGTTCTTC. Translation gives CSARDFSGTHSYNEQFF.

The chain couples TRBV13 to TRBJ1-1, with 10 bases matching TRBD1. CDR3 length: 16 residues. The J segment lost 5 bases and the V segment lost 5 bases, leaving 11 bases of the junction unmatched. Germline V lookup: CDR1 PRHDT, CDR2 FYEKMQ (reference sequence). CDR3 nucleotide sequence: TGTGCCAGCAGCACTTCCCCGGACAGGGGGGGGACTGAAGCTTTCTTT. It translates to CASSTSPDRGGTEAFF.

DNA of the CDR3: TGTGCCACCTCGGGGGGCTGGAACACTGAAGCTTTCTTT. Translated, it gives CATSGGWNTEAFF. This chain links TRBV25-1 with TRBJ1-1, with D possibly TRBD1 on 6 matching bases. CDR1 MGHDK and CDR2 SYGVNS come from the germline V gene. The CDR3 contains 13 residues. V was shortened by 10 bases and J by 1 base, with 13 bases between the two germline ends. Supplemented by reference TRBV25-1 and TRBJ1-1, the full variable domain reads EADIYQTPRYLVIGTGKKITLECSQTMGHDKMYWYQQDPGMELHLIHYSYGVNSTEKGDLSSESTVSRIRTEHFPLTLESARPSHTSQYLCATSGGWNTEAFFGQGTRLTVV.

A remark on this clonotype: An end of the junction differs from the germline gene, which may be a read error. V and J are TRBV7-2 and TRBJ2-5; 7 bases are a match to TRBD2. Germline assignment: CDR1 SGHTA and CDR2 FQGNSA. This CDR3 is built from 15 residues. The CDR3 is CSSSLDLAAQETQYF. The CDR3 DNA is TGTTCCAGCAGCTTAGACCTAGCGGCGCAAGAGACCCAGTACTTC.

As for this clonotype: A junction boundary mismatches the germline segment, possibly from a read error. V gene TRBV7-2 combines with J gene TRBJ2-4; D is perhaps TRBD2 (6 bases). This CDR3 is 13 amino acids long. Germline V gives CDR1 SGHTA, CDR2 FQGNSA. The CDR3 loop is CASSWGLLNTQHF. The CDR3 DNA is TGTGCCAGCAGCTGGGGACTCTTAAACACTCAGCACTTC. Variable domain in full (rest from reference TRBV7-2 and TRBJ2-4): GAGVSQSPSNKVTEKGKDVELRCDPISGHTALYWYRQSLGQGLEFLIYFQGNSAPDKSGLPSDRFSAERTGGSVSTLTIQRTQQEDSAVYLCASSWGLLNTQHFGAGTRLSVL.

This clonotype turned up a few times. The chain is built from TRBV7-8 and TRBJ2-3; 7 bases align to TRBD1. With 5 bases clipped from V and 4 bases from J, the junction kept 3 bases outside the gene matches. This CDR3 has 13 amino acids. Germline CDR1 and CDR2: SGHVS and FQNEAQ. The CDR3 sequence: CASSTGAADTQYF. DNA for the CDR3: TGTGCCAGCAGCACAGGGGCGGCAGATACGCAGTATTTT.

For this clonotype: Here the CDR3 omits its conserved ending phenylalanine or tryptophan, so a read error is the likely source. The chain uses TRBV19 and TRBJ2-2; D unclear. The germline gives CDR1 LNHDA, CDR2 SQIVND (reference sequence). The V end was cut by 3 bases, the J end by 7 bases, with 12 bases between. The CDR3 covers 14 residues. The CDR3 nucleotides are TGTGCCAGTAGTATGGCTGCACTCGGCGGGGAGCTGTTTGTT. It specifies CASSMAALGGELFV.

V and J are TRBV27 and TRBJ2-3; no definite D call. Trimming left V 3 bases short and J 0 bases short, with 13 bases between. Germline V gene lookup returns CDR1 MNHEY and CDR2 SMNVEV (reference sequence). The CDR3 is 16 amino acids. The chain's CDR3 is CASSFRAAPSTDTQYF. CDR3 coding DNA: TGTGCCAGCAGTTTTCGGGCAGCTCCCAGCACAGATACGCAGTATTTT.

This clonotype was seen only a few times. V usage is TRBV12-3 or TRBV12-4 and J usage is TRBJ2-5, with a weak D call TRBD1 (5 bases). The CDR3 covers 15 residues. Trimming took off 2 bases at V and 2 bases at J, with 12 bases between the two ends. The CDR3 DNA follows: TGTGCCAGCAGTTTATCCCGACAGTTGCAAGAGACCCAGTACTTC. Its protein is CASSLSRQLQETQYF.

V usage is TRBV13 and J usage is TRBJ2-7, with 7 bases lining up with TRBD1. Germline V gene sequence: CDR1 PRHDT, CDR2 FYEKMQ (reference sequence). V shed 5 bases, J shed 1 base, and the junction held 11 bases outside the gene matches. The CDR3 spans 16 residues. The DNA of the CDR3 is TGTGCCAGCAGCAGCTCGACAGGGTCGAGATCCTACGAGCAGTACTTC. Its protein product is CASSSSTGSRSYEQYF.

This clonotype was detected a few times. The CDR3 sequence is CSVGRGGGYGYTF. The CDR3 nucleotides are TGCAGTGTGGGTCGGGGGGGCGGCTATGGCTACACCTTC. The genes are TRBV20-1 and TRBJ1-2, with D possibly being TRBD1 (6 bases). Germline V gene lookup returns CDR1 DFQATT and CDR2 SNEGSKA (reference sequence). The CDR3 has 13 amino acids. The V end lost 7 bases, the J end lost 4 bases, and 16 bases lay between the germline ends.

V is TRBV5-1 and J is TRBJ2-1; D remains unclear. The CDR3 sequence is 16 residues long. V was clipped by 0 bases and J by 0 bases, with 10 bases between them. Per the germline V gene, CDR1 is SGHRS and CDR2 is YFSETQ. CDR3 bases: TGCGCCAGCAGCTTGGACCTCTCAAGCTCCTACAATGAGCAGTTCTTC. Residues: CASSLDLSSSYNEQFF.

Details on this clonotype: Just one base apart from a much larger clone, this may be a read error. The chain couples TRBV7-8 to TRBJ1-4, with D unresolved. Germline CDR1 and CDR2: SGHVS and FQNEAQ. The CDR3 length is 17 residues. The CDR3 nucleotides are TGTGCCAGAAGCTTTAAACCGGGAGACCGGCCAAATGAAAAACTGTTTTTT. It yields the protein CARSFKPGDRPNEKLFF.

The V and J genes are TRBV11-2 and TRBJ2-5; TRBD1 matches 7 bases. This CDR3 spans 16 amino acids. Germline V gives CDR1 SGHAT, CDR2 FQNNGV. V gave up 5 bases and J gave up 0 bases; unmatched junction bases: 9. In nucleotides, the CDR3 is TGTGCCAGCAGCCTATACGGGACAGAGAACCAAGAGACCCAGTACTTC. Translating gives CASSLYGTENQETQYF.